These T cell receptor beta chains were read from a single sample in a study of graft-versus-host responses after intestinal transplantation. These receptors' antigens are unknown. Assay: immunoSEQ multiplex PCR; the TCRdb copy retains only in-frame clones and omits some. The repertoire consists of more than 70,000 clones, with around 90% occurring once and the leading ten covering around 0.11%. Material: unstimulated CD4+ T cells sorted from spleen or lymph node cells, obtained before intestinal transplant. These receptors came from a human donor who received an intestinal transplant. CDR3s include the opening cysteine and the closing phenylalanine or tryptophan. D genes are given only for firm matches. The size field is filled for only some rows; it gives once, few, many or a size class.

J | size | D | V | DNA | CDR3
TRBJ2-6 | . | TRBD1 | TRBV25-1 | TGTGCCAGCAGTGGAACAGGGGCTGGGGCCAACGTCCTGACTTTC | CASSGTGAGANVLTF
TRBJ2-7 | . | TRBD2 | TRBV25-1 | TGTGCCAGCAGTGAATCCAGCGGGGCCCCCTACGAGCAGTACTTC | CASSESSGAPYEQYF
TRBJ1-5 | few | . | TRBV11-2 | TGTGCCAGCAGCTCGGTATGGAGCAGGGTCCATCAGCCCCAGCATTTT | CASSSVWSRVHQPQHF
TRBJ1-1 | once | . | TRBV14 | TGTGCCAGCAGCCAACAGGTGGGCGTGGATGAAGCTTTCTTT | CASSQQVGVDEAFF
TRBJ1-4 | . | . | TRBV11-2 | TGTGCCAGCAGCTCCCAACCCGTTTCGGGTGTTACTAATGAAAAACTGTTTTTT | CASSSQPVSGVTNEKLFF
TRBJ1-1 | once | . | TRBV11-2 | TGTGCCAGCAGCTTAGCAGGGGTTGACACTGAAGCTTTCTTT | CASSLAGVDTEAFF
TRBJ2-2 | . | . | TRBV7-6 | TGTGCCAGCAGCCCCTCGACGGGAAACACCGGGGAGCTGTTTTTT | CASSPSTGNTGELFF
TRBJ1-2 | . | . | TRBV2 | TGTGCCAGCAGTGTGTCAGGGGATGGTTGGACTGGCTACACCTTC | CASSVSGDGWTGYTF
TRBJ1-6 | . | TRBD1 | TRBV19 | TGTGCCTGCTCGACAGGGGGCCTACCAAATTCACCCCTCCACTTT | CACSTGGLPNSPLHF
TRBJ2-1 | . | . | TRBV5-1 | TGCGCCAGCAGCGGGCCCCTCGGGGGTAGGACAAATGAGCAGTTCTTC | CASSGPLGGRTNEQFF
TRBJ2-1 | . | . | TRBV11-2 | TGTGCCAGCAGCTCCAGGACACAAGAGCAGTTCTTC | CASSSRTQEQFF
TRBJ2-1 | . | TRBD2 | TRBV6-1 | TGTGCCAGCAGCTTAGCGGGGGGCACATACAATGAGCAGTTCTTC | CASSLAGGTYNEQFF
TRBJ1-2 | . | . | TRBV2 | TGTGCCAGAAGACAGGCCTATGGCTACACCTTC | CARRQAYGYTF
TRBJ2-7 | . | TRBD1 | TRBV6-5 | TGTGCCAGCAGCTTGAACCGGGACAGGGCCCACGAGCAGTACTTC | CASSLNRDRAHEQYF
TRBJ1-5 | . | . | TRBV4-1 | TGCGCCAGCAGCCAAGACAGGGTTCAGCCCCAGCATTTT | CASSQDRVQPQHF
TRBJ2-3 | . | . | TRBV7-3 | TGTGCCAGCAGCCTATCCTCTACGGGCACAGATACGCAGTATTTT | CASSLSSTGTDTQYF
TRBJ1-4 | . | . | TRBV5-1 | TGCGCCAGCAGCTACGACAGGAGCAAACTGTTTTTT | CASSYDRSKLFF
TRBJ1-2 | . | . | TRBV6-5 | TGTGCCAGCAGCGGGGGAGGGGGGCCCTATGGCTACACCTTC | CASSGGGGPYGYTF
TRBJ2-7 | . | TRBD1 | TRBV18 | TGTGCCAGCTCACCGGACAGGGTTCCCGCCGGGCAGTACTTC | CASSPDRVPAGQYF
TRBJ1-1 | . | . | TRBV6-6 | TGTGCCAGCAGTTACCGGCGAGGACAGACGATCACTGAAGCTTTCTTT | CASSYRRGQTITEAFF
TRBJ1-2 | . | TRBD1 | TRBV7-8 | TGTGCCAGCAGCTTAAGAGAGACAGGGCCCAACTATGGCTACACCTTC | CASSLRETGPNYGYTF
TRBJ1-4 | once | . | TRBV4-1 | TGCGCCAGCAGCCAACTACAGGGTACTAATGAAAAACTGTTTTTT | CASSQLQGTNEKLFF
TRBJ1-2 | . | . | TRBV7-3 | TGTGCCAGCAGCTTGGTGGGCAGTAACACTAAGGGGCACTATGGCTACACCTTC | CASSLVGSNTKGHYGYTF
TRBJ2-3 | . | TRBD2 | TRBV6-5 | TGTGCCAGCAATAAAGCGGGGGGGTGGACAGATACGCAGTATTTT | CASNKAGGWTDTQYF
TRBJ2-3 | . | TRBD2 | TRBV14 | TGTGCCAGCAGCCGCGCGGGACTAGCGGGGGGGCGCACAGATACGCAGTATTTT | CASSRAGLAGGRTDTQYF
TRBJ1-2 | . | TRBD1 | TRBV6-6 | TGTGCCAGCAGAGAAGGGACAGTCCTTAACTATGGCTACACCTTC | CASREGTVLNYGYTF
TRBJ2-3 | once | . | TRBV5-5 | TGTGCCAGCAGCGTCCCGACACTAGCTCAGGGCACAGATACGCAGTATTTT | CASSVPTLAQGTDTQYF
TRBJ1-2 | . | TRBD1 | TRBV18 | TGTGCCAGCTCACCCCGACAGGGTGGCTACACCTTC | CASSPRQGGYTF
TRBJ2-7 | . | TRBD1 | TRBV7-7 | TGTGCTAGCAGCTTCCGGACAGGAGGCTCCTACGAGCAGTACTTC | CASSFRTGGSYEQYF
TRBJ2-7 | . | TRBD2 | TRBV4-2 | TGTGCCAGCAGCCAGACTAGCGGGGACCCCTACGAGCAGTACTTC | CASSQTSGDPYEQYF
TRBJ2-2 | . | . | TRBV18 | TGTGCCAGCTCGCGGACAGAGTACACCGGGGAGCTGTTTTTT | CASSRTEYTGELFF
TRBJ2-3 | . | TRBD1 | TRBV10-3 | TGTGCCGTCACAGGGGGATGGGGAGATACGCAGTATTTT | CAVTGGWGDTQYF
TRBJ2-7 | . | TRBD1 | TRBV25-1 | TGTGCCAGCAGTGAATGGGGACAGGCCTACGAGCAGTACTTC | CASSEWGQAYEQYF
TRBJ2-6 | . | TRBD1 | TRBV12-5 | TGTGCTAGTGGCCTCCGGGACAGGGATAGTTCTGGGGCCAACGTCCTGACTTTC | CASGLRDRDSSGANVLTF
TRBJ1-3 | . | . | TRBV27 | TGTGCCAGCAGACCCGGGGGGTCTGGCTCTGGAAACACCATATATTTT | CASRPGGSGSGNTIYF
TRBJ1-3 | few | . | TRBV11-2 | TGTGCCAGCAGCTTAGCCGGGAGTGACACCATATATTTT | CASSLAGSDTIYF
TRBJ1-4 | few | TRBD1 | TRBV5-1 | TGCGCCAGCAGCTTGGGGGTAATGGGACAGGAAAAACTGTTTTTT | CASSLGVMGQEKLFF
TRBJ1-6 | . | TRBD1 | TRBV5-4 | TGTGCCAGCAGCCGGGACAGGCCGCCCCCCAATTCGCCCCTCCACTTT | CASSRDRPPPNSPLHF
TRBJ1-2 | . | . | TRBV7-9 | TGTGCCAGCAGCCAACCGCGGGCGCCCGGTTATGGCTACACCTTC | CASSQPRAPGYGYTF
TRBJ1-6 | . | TRBD1 | TRBV7-8 | TGTGCCAGCAGCTTAGGAGGGACAGCTTATAATTCACCCCTCCACTTT | CASSLGGTAYNSPLHF
TRBJ2-7 | . | . | TRBV10-3 | TGTGCCATCAGTGATCCCGGGACAAACTTCCGTACCTACGAGCAGTACTTC | CAISDPGTNFRTYEQYF
TRBJ2-7 | . | . | TRBV5-4 | TGTGCCAGCAGCCCCGGGATAGACCTATACGAGCAGTACTTC | CASSPGIDLYEQYF